This is a list of T cell receptor beta chains from one sample in a study of T cell repertoires in cytomegalovirus infection. TCRdb re-called the reads through MiXCR, storing one row per CDR3 protein. The sample contains approximately 910,000 distinct CDR3 sequences, approximately 31% of which appear only once. These receptors have no identified antigens. Sequences were derived from cultured CD8+ T cells from PBMCs, sampled from culture after CMV antigen stimulation. These receptor sequences come from a human donor in good health (CMV status not recorded). Some clones in this sample may be carry-over from other donors' samples. Each CDR3 is given with its conserved first and last residue.

TRBJ2-6 | TRBV28 | CASRPRKGANVLTF
TRBJ2-5 | TRBV7-2 | CASSYRALYQETQYF
TRBJ2-5 | TRBV4-2 | CASSQDNEGFETQYF
TRBJ2-3 | TRBV15 | CATSTLGQSSTDTQYF
TRBJ1-5 | TRBV7-6 | CASSLAQEEKEPQHF
TRBJ1-2 | TRBV7-9 | CASSLAWGRYGYTF
TRBJ2-2 | TRBV7-6 | CASSLSGSGRGGELFF
TRBJ2-1 | TRBV7-9 | CASSSGRAYNEQFF
TRBJ1-1 | TRBV9 | CASSARISLPEAFF
TRBJ1-1 | TRBV12-3/TRBV12-4 | CASSLAPLEAFF
TRBJ1-2 | TRBV7-9 | CASSLARDGRGYTF
TRBJ2-1 | TRBV9 | CASFSVDRYNEQFF
TRBJ1-6 | TRBV28 | CASSLLQGRNSPLHF
TRBJ1-4 | TRBV6-6 | CASSYFPGDSRGEKLFF
TRBJ2-5 | TRBV7-6 | CASSSLGREGGETQYF
TRBJ2-5 | TRBV12-3/TRBV12-4 | CASSWTPQETRYF
TRBJ1-1 | TRBV7-6 | CASSIIPGKNTEAFF
TRBJ1-2 | TRBV29-1 | CSVIGAGQGATNYGYTF
TRBJ1-1 | TRBV9 | CASSLVPGQGANTEAFF
TRBJ2-4 | TRBV6-2/TRBV6-3 | CASSPSHDRDRNIQYF
TRBJ2-7 | TRBV5-1 | CASRTGTTYEQYF
TRBJ2-5 | TRBV6-1 | CASSRFETQYF
TRBJ2-1 | TRBV4-2 | CASSQGWQGLTREQFF
TRBJ2-5 | TRBV6-5 | CASSYLGSSGYQETQYF
TRBJ2-7 | TRBV7-6 | CASSFGPGLAGEEQYF
TRBJ2-4 | TRBV6-1 | CASSEDRVRGNIQYF
TRBJ2-3 | TRBV19 | CASSKRRGTDTQYF
TRBJ1-1 | TRBV12-3/TRBV12-4 | CASSLGWSRIEAFF
TRBJ2-3 | TRBV28 | CASSHQSFTDTQYF
TRBJ1-2 | TRBV6-8 | CASSGDRNYGYTF
TRBJ1-1 | TRBV5-1 | CASSCHQESTCTEAFF
TRBJ2-7 | TRBV7-2 | CASSPRGSTFSYEQYF
TRBJ1-2 | TRBV29-1 | CSVEPQGSRAWHYGYTF
TRBJ1-2 | TRBV5-6 | CASSLAGGARGYGYTF
TRBJ1-1 | TRBV4-1 | CASSHVSGATEAFF
TRBJ2-3 | TRBV7-6 | CASSPGTRGTDTQYF
TRBJ1-2 | TRBV20-1 | CSAPDLTGAFYGYTF
TRBJ1-1 | TRBV7-2 | CASRGQGVSEAFF
TRBJ1-5 | TRBV7-2 | CASSYHSGDSNQPQHF
TRBJ1-2 | TRBV6-2/TRBV6-3 | CASFSNYGYTF
TRBJ2-7 | TRBV6-2/TRBV6-3 | CASSYPLAGTYEQYF
TRBJ2-5 | TRBV27 | CASSLTVRGGETQYF
TRBJ2-3 | TRBV28 | CASRTGTAVLHTQYF
TRBJ2-1 | TRBV27 | CASSLTGPSYNEQFF
TRBJ1-2 | TRBV4-1 | CASSQEPGGYGYTF
TRBJ1-5 | TRBV7-6 | CASSADRGLGNQPQHF
TRBJ2-3 | TRBV20-1 | CSALETVGTDTQYF
TRBJ1-1 | TRBV2 | CASSVHRGKFGDTEAFF
TRBJ2-7 | TRBV12-3/TRBV12-4 | CASSLVEQDPYEQYF
TRBJ1-1 | TRBV7-3 | CASRKGYTEAFF
TRBJ1-3 | TRBV20-1 | CRARDGYSMRSGNTIYF
TRBJ1-1 | TRBV5-4 | CASSLDPGMGTEAFF
TRBJ2-3 | TRBV5-4 | CGPGTSTDTQYF
TRBJ1-1 | TRBV5-1 | CASSFSLWDTEAFF
TRBJ2-2 | TRBV9 | CASSVQSNTGELFF
TRBJ1-5 | TRBV28 | CASSLTRETNQPQHF
TRBJ1-5 | TRBV4-1 | CASSHPDGGRNQPQHF